What follows describes a single T cell receptor beta chain. Its target is unknown. These data belong to a study of shared clonotypes between healthy human individuals. When replicate PCRs were run on sorted subsets, they used 200 ng DNA, some 33,000 T cell genomes. TCRdb's copy holds only in-frame clones and misses some; the assay was immunoSEQ multiplex PCR. Of some 1,600,000 clones detected, 95% to 99% appear once; the ten largest clones hold around 0.45%. The study's findings and limits: Clonotypes not shared had lower generation probabilities than those common to all four donors. Between a few donors, naive CD4 clonotypes were shared at a level of about 5%.

Sequencing was carried out using naive CD4+ T cells sorted from blood. Subset specified: CD45RA+ positively selected. This receptor was taken from a young man in good health.

The CDR3 loop reads CASSFIAGALTDTQYF. For the CDR3, the DNA is TGTGCCAGCAGCTTTATAGCGGGGGCCCTCACAGATACGCAGTATTTT. The chain links TRBV7-2 to TRBJ2-3; TRBD2 matches at 9 bases. The CDR3 covers 16 residues. Per germline, CDR1 SGHTA and CDR2 FQGNSA. The V gene end was trimmed by 3 bases and the J gene end by 2 bases; junction bases not matched to a gene: 6.